One sample yielded the 32 T cell receptor beta chains listed below, sequenced in a study of shared clonotypes between healthy human individuals. Here immunoSEQ multiplex PCR was the method, and the copy in TCRdb shows in-frame clones only, minus some. The data show 470,000 or so clones, about 84% seen once. The sample taken for sequencing was PBMCs. These receptors all stem from a woman between 40 and 50 years old in good health. Some clones in this sample may be carry-over from other donors' samples.

The chain links TRBV5-1 to TRBJ2-2; D assignment may be TRBD1 or TRBD2 (5 bases each). Germline-derived CDR1 and CDR2 are SGHRS and YFSETQ. V was trimmed by 8 bases and J by 4 bases, leaving 18 bases between them. The CDR3 length is 15 residues. This CDR3 is CASQTRVGTTGELFF. The CDR3, as DNA: TGCGCCAGTCAAACTCGAGTTGGGACCACCGGGGAGCTGTTTTTT.

This chain joins TRBV19 and TRBJ2-2, with 7 bases aligning to TRBD2. CDR1 is LNHDA, CDR2 SQIVND, per germline (reference sequence). The CDR3 covers 16 residues. V was pared by 3 bases and J by 5 bases, with 9 bases of the junction left unmatched. This CDR3 is CASSMILARDTGELFF. The CDR3 DNA is TGTGCCAGTAGTATGATACTAGCGCGGGATACCGGGGAGCTGTTTTTT.

To note about this clone: A read error is the likely source, as a far larger clone sits one nucleotide away. This rearrangement joins TRBV30 to TRBJ1-1, with D possibly TRBD1 on 5 matching bases. This CDR3 has 11 residues. In germline, CDR1 is GTSNPN, CDR2 SVGIG (reference sequence). The CDR3 sequence is CAWRDMTEASF. The CDR3 DNA follows: TGTGCCTGGAGGGACATGACTGAAGCTTCCTTT.

This chain connects TRBV28 to TRBJ2-1; 8 nucleotides line up with TRBD1. There are 13 residues in the CDR3. CDR1 and CDR2 from the germline V gene are MDHEN and SYDVKM. The ends lost 1 base at V and 12 bases at J; junction bases unmatched: 5. CDR3 sequence reads: CASSLSMTGVQFF. Written as DNA, the CDR3 is TGTGCCAGCAGTTTATCGATGACAGGGGTGCAGTTCTTC.

The chain joins TRBV2 to TRBJ2-1; 7 bases agree with TRBD2. Looked up from germline, CDR1 is SNHLY and CDR2 is FYNNEI. V shed 7 bases, J shed 3 bases, and the junction held 3 bases outside the gene matches. This CDR3 is built from 13 residues. The CDR3 here is CASKPSGYNEQFF. The CDR3 nucleotides are TGTGCCAGCAAGCCTAGCGGCTACAATGAGCAGTTCTTC.

The chain is built from TRBV18 and TRBJ2-7; tentative D call: TRBD1 (5 bases). V was trimmed by 4 bases and J by 6 bases, leaving 10 bases between them. CDR3 length: 12 residues. Germline V gene data show CDR1 as KGHSH and CDR2 as LQKENI. In nucleotides, the CDR3 is TGTGCCAGCTCACGACCCCAGGGCGAGCAGTACTTC. Translation gives CASSRPQGEQYF.

In this sample, this clone turned up once. The likely explanation is a read error, given a far larger clone one base away. The same CDR3 can be traced to other DNA sequences in this sample. The V gene is TRBV29-1, the J gene TRBJ2-5; D is unclear. The CDR3 sequence is 13 residues long. Trimming cost V 2 bases and J 5 bases, with 12 bases left between them. The germline CDR1 and CDR2 sequences are SQVTM and ANQGSEA. CDR3 sequence (DNA): TGCAGCGTTGAATCCCATTTGGGGGAGACCCAGTACTTC. The encoded protein is CSVESHLGETQYF.

The DNA for the CDR3 is TGCAGTGCTGGTCCCCACAATGAGCAGTTCTTC. This encodes CSAGPHNEQFF. The rearrangement links TRBV20-1 to TRBJ2-1; D gene unclear. Trimming took 5 bases from V and 5 from J, leaving 7 bases between them. This CDR3 comprises 11 residues. Germline CDR1 reads DFQATT; CDR2 reads SNEGSKA (reference sequence).

This clone was observed many times. CDR3 loop: CASSWRSPTDTQYF. The DNA of the CDR3 is TGTGCCAGCAGCTGGCGCTCCCCCACAGATACGCAGTATTTT. The rearrangement links TRBV11-2 to TRBJ2-3, with unresolved D. Germline assignment: CDR1 SGHAT and CDR2 FQNNGV. Trimming cost V 4 bases and J 2 bases, with 10 bases left between them. The CDR3 length is 14 residues.

The chain employs TRBV5-1 and TRBJ2-7; TRBD2 matches 8 bases. The CDR3 is 14 amino acids. From germline, CDR1 is SGHRS and CDR2 YFSETQ. V lost 1 base and J lost 3; bases outside the gene matches: 3. The CDR3 DNA reads as TGCGCCAGCAGCTTGTCCAGCGGGAGCTACGAGCAGTACTTC. It encodes CASSLSSGSYEQYF.

This chain links TRBV4-2 with TRBJ2-1, with 7 nucleotides matching TRBD1. V trimming: 4 bases; J trimming: 9 bases; junction bases outside the gene matches: 15. The CDR3 extends over 16 amino acids. Germline-derived CDR1 and CDR2 are LGHNA and YNFKEQ. CDR3 sequence (DNA): TGTGCCAGCAGCCCAGGCATGGGCAGGGGGATAGGTGAGCAGTTCTTC. It specifies CASSPGMGRGIGEQFF.

J is TRBJ1-1 and V is TRBV27, with D tentatively TRBD1 (5 bases). This CDR3 is built from 15 residues. V was trimmed by 4 bases and J by 2 bases, leaving 14 bases between them. The germline gives CDR1 MNHEY, CDR2 SMNVEV (reference sequence). The CDR3 loop reads CASSSQDTANTEAFF. As DNA, the CDR3 is TGTGCCAGCAGTTCCCAGGACACAGCCAACACTGAAGCTTTCTTT.

This clone has a single count. The chain is built from TRBV6-4 and TRBJ2-3, with D tentatively TRBD2 (6 bases). V dropped 4 bases and J dropped 4 bases, with 12 bases sitting between them. The CDR3 extends over 14 amino acids. Per the germline V gene, CDR1 is MRHNA and CDR2 is SNTAGT. The CDR3 protein is CASSGDGSSDTQYF. CDR3 bases: TGTGCCAGCAGTGGGGACGGGAGTTCAGATACGCAGTATTTT.

This chain links TRBV9 with TRBJ1-5; no definite D call. Trimming left V 3 bases short and J 3 bases short, with 10 bases between. CDR3 length equals 14 residues. The V gene's germline CDR1 is SGDLS and CDR2 YYNGEE. CDR3 protein: CASSARGANQPQHF. DNA for the CDR3: TGTGCCAGCAGCGCCCGGGGTGCCAATCAGCCCCAGCATTTT.

The chain has TRBV10-1 and TRBJ2-7; 9 bases align to TRBD2. This CDR3 has 16 amino acids. CDR1 and CDR2 from the germline V gene are WNHNN and SYGVQD (reference sequence). J lost 6 bases, V lost 0 bases, and 9 bases had no gene match. The CDR3 region has the DNA TGCGCCAGCAGTGAGTCGCCGGGTAGCGGGAGAGGCGAGCAGTACTTC. Encoded protein: CASSESPGSGRGEQYF.

The rearrangement links TRBV7-2 to TRBJ2-3; tentative D call: TRBD2 (6 bases). CDR1 is SGHTA, CDR2 FQGNSA, per germline. This CDR3 has 15 residues. The V and J ends lost 7 bases and 2 bases respectively, with 16 bases between them. In DNA form, the CDR3 reads TGTGCCAGCACCCCGACTAGTGGGGCCACAGATACGCAGTATTTT. Translation gives CASTPTSGATDTQYF.

The rearrangement links TRBV11-2 to TRBJ2-2, with D uncertain. The length of the CDR3 is 14 residues. Germline CDR1 and CDR2: SGHAT and FQNNGV. The germline V and J ends were trimmed by 3 bases and 5 bases, with 10 bases remaining between them. This chain's CDR3 is CASSLPEMTGELFF. The CDR3 DNA is TGTGCCAGCAGCTTGCCGGAGATGACCGGGGAGCTGTTTTTT. Full variable domain (rest looked up from reference TRBV11-2 and TRBJ2-2): EAGVAQSPRYKIIEKRQSVAFWCNPISGHATLYWYQQILGQGPKLLIQFQNNGVVDDSQLPKDRFSAERLKGVDSTLKIQPAKLEDSAVYLCASSLPEMTGELFFGEGSRLTVL.

Concerning this clone itself: This likely reflects a read error, since a far larger clone is one base away. The J gene is TRBJ1-2, the V gene TRBV29-1; tentatively, D is TRBD1 (5 bases). With 4 bases removed from V and 2 bases from J, the gap between germline ends came to 14 bases. This CDR3 contains 14 residues. CDR1 SQVTM and CDR2 ANQGSEA come from the germline V gene. CDR3 in amino acids: CSVGGVGTNYGYTF. The DNA for the CDR3 is TGCAGCGTTGGAGGCGTAGGGACGAACTATGGCTACACCTTC.

This clone was counted once. A far larger clone is off by one base, so a read error is likely. The V call is TRBV10-2, the J call TRBJ2-7; D may match TRBD1 or TRBD2 (5 bases each). Germline V lookup: CDR1 WSHSY, CDR2 SAAADI. V was trimmed by 8 bases and J by 0 bases, leaving 17 bases between them. This CDR3 has 15 amino acids. The CDR3 nucleotides read TGCGCCAGCGGGGGAATTTGGGGAGACTCCTACGAGCAGTACTTC. Protein: CASGGIWGDSYEQYF.

This chain joins TRBV7-3 and TRBJ1-1; D is perhaps TRBD1 (5 bases). CDR1 SGHTA and CDR2 FQGTGA come from the germline V gene. The CDR3 is 15 amino acids. Trimming left V 4 bases short and J 1 base short, with 13 bases between. In DNA form, the CDR3 reads TGTGCCAGCAGCTCGGCCCCGGGGGGGAACACTGAAGCTTTCTTT. This gives the protein CASSSAPGGNTEAFF.

The gene calls are TRBV7-9 and TRBJ1-1; possibly TRBD1 for D (5 bases). Germline V gene lookup returns CDR1 SEHNR and CDR2 FQNEAQ (reference sequence). V lost 3 bases, J lost 3 bases, and 11 bases lay in between. CDR3 length equals 14 residues. CDR3 residues: CASSLQGTDTEAFF. As DNA, the CDR3 is TGTGCCAGCAGCTTGCAGGGTACGGACACTGAAGCTTTCTTT.

This chain links TRBV4-1 with TRBJ2-7; D call uncertain. Germline V CDR1 and CDR2: MGHRA, YSYEKL. This CDR3 is 14 amino acids long. The germline V and J ends were trimmed by 4 bases and 6 bases, with 16 bases remaining between them. CDR3 coding DNA: TGCGCCAGCAGCCGAGGAATGCTGGGTTCCGAGCAGTACTTC. The encoded protein is CASSRGMLGSEQYF.

As regards this clone: This could be a read error, since a much larger clone is one nucleotide away. The same CDR3 is also encoded by other DNA sequences in this sample. CDR3 sequence: CASSLEGAPRGYTF. CDR3 nucleotides: TGTGCCAGCAGCTTGGAAGGGGCTCCGAGAGGCTACACATTC. The chain links TRBV5-5 to TRBJ1-2, with D possibly TRBD1 on 5 matching bases. The CDR3 spans 14 residues. Germline V gene lookup returns CDR1 SGHKS and CDR2 YYEKEE (reference sequence).

The chain is built from TRBV11-2 and TRBJ2-1; 9 nucleotides align to TRBD2. From germline, CDR1 is SGHAT and CDR2 FQNNGV. After removal of 0 bases from V and 0 bases from J, the junction contained 6 bases not matched to a gene. This CDR3 has 18 amino acids. The CDR3 reads CASSLDRVSGSSYNEQFF. The CDR3 DNA reads TGTGCCAGCAGCTTAGATCGAGTTAGCGGGAGCTCCTACAATGAGCAGTTCTTC. Together with reference TRBV11-2 and TRBJ2-1, the CDR3 gives the full variable domain: EAGVAQSPRYKIIEKRQSVAFWCNPISGHATLYWYQQILGQGPKLLIQFQNNGVVDDSQLPKDRFSAERLKGVDSTLKIQPAKLEDSAVYLCASSLDRVSGSSYNEQFFGPGTRLTVL.

About this clone itself: A far larger clone is a single base away, which makes a read error likely. The genes are TRBV9 and TRBJ2-6; 8 positions match TRBD1. Germline lookup yields CDR1 SGDLS and CDR2 YYNGEE. The CDR3 length is 18 residues. Written as DNA, the CDR3 is TGTGCCAGCAGCGTCACAACTGCAGGGGGCTCTAGGGCCAACGTCCTGACTTTC. Translation: CASSVTTAGGSRANVLTF.

The chain has TRBV5-1 and TRBJ2-4; either TRBD1 or TRBD2 may fit D (5 bases each). Between the trimmed V and J ends, which lost 4 bases and 5 bases, there was a span of 19 bases. CDR1 is SGHRS, CDR2 YFSETQ, per germline. The CDR3 length is 16 residues. The CDR3 DNA follows: TGCGCCAGCAGCCGATGGACCGGGACGGAGGAAAACATTCAGTACTTC. This codes for CASSRWTGTEENIQYF.

CDR3 in amino acids: CASSHGQGGNQPQHF. In DNA form, the CDR3 reads TGCGCCAGCAGCCACGGACAGGGCGGCAATCAGCCCCAGCATTTT. The gene calls are TRBV5-1 and TRBJ1-5, with TRBD1 identical over 8 bases. Germline V gives CDR1 SGHRS, CDR2 YFSETQ. The CDR3 is 15 residues long. The V segment lost 4 bases and the J segment 2 bases; nucleotides outside the gene matches: 5.

The V gene is TRBV6-1, the J gene TRBJ1-2, with TRBD1 identical over 11 bases. The germline CDR1 and CDR2 sequences are MNHNS and SASEGT. With 2 bases clipped from V and 7 bases from J, the junction kept 6 bases outside the gene matches. The CDR3 covers 15 residues. The CDR3 coding sequence is TGTGCCAGCAGTGAACTGGACAGGGGGCTGGCTGGCTACACCTTC. Its translation is CASSELDRGLAGYTF.

This clone was observed a handful of times. A far larger clone is just one base off, so this is likely a read error. The same CDR3 can be traced to other DNA sequences in this sample. The J gene is TRBJ2-7, the V gene TRBV30; the match to TRBD1 covers 10 bases. CDR1 GTSNPN and CDR2 SVGIG come from the germline V gene (reference sequence). The CDR3 runs 13 residues. Unmatched junction bases numbered 6, after V lost 3 bases and J lost 7 bases. The CDR3 spells CAWRGQGLNEQYF. CDR3 DNA sequence: TGTGCCTGGAGGGGACAGGGGTTGAATGAGCAGTACTTC.

This chain links TRBV5-1 with TRBJ2-7, with D possibly TRBD2 on 5 matching bases. Trimming stripped 1 base from V and 5 bases from J, with 13 bases between. This CDR3 is 14 amino acids long. Per the germline V gene, CDR1 is SGHRS and CDR2 is YFSETQ. CDR3 loop: CASSLIPGADEQYF. The CDR3 nucleotides are TGCGCCAGCAGCTTGATACCAGGAGCGGACGAGCAGTACTTC.

The rearrangement links TRBV19 to TRBJ2-5, with 11 bases matching TRBD2. The ends lost 3 bases at V and 6 bases at J; junction bases unmatched: 6. The length of the CDR3 is 15 residues. The germline V gene encodes CDR1 LNHDA and CDR2 SQIVND (reference sequence). The CDR3 loop reads CASSMTSGIGKTQYF. CDR3 nucleotides: TGTGCCAGTAGTATGACTAGCGGGATAGGGAAGACCCAGTACTTC.

J is TRBJ2-1 and V is TRBV7-2; D is unclear. The CDR3 totals 13 residues. Germline V gene data show CDR1 as SGHTA and CDR2 as FQGNSA. V was clipped by 2 bases and J by 10 bases, with 12 bases between them. The DNA of the CDR3 is TGTGCCAGCAGCTTAAGGGTCCTGGGCGAGCAGTTCTTC. Translating gives CASSLRVLGEQFF. The full variable domain, rest sourced from reference TRBV7-2 and TRBJ2-1, is GAGVSQSPSNKVTEKGKDVELRCDPISGHTALYWYRQSLGQGLEFLIYFQGNSAPDKSGLPSDRFSAERTGGSVSTLTIQRTQQEDSAVYLCASSLRVLGEQFFGPGTRLTVL.